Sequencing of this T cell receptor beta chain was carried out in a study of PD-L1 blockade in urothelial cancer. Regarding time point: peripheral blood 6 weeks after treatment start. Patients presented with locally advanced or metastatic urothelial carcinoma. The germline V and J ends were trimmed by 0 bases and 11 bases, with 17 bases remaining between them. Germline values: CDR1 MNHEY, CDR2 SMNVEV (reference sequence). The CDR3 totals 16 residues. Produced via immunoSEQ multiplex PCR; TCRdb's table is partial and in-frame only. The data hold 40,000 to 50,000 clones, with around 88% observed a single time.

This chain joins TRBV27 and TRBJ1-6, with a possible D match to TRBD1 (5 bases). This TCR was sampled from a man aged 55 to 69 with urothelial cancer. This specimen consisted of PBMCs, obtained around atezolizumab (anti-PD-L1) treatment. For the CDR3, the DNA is TGTGCCAGCAGTTTATCCCTTGGGGGGAGGCAGGCACCCCTCCACTTT. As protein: CASSLSLGGRQAPLHF.